These 25 T cell receptor beta chains were all obtained from the same sample, sequenced in a study of cytomegalovirus exposure and HLA in healthy donors. The PCR ran on 60 Vbeta and 13 Jbeta primers. This table comes from immunoSEQ multiplex PCR, and its TCRdb copy is limited to in-frame clones, with some not included. This table holds around 100,000 clones, about 79% found once. Material for sequencing was PBMCs. All receptors come from a female donor in good health and CMV-seropositive.

The rearrangement joins TRBV19 to TRBJ1-5; D is perhaps TRBD1 (5 bases). Germline CDR1 is LNHDA and CDR2 is SQIVND (reference sequence). The CDR3 sequence is 15 residues long. Trimming pared 5 bases from V and 0 bases from J, leaving 11 bases between. The chain's CDR3 is CASSPTDYSNQPQHF. CDR3 DNA: TGTGCCAGTAGTCCGACAGATTATAGCAATCAGCCCCAGCATTTT.

The chain combines TRBV29-1 with TRBJ2-1; 9 positions agree with TRBD2. V lost 6 bases and J lost 4; bases outside the gene matches: 1. The CDR3 contains 12 residues. Germline V CDR1 and CDR2: SQVTM, ANQGSEA. CDR3 residues: CSVAGGYNEQFF. In DNA form, the CDR3 reads TGCAGCGTAGCGGGGGGTTACAATGAGCAGTTCTTC.

The chain links TRBV19 to TRBJ2-5; 11 bases line up with TRBD1. V was pared by 3 bases and J by 5 bases, with 5 bases of the junction left unmatched. CDR1 LNHDA and CDR2 SQIVND come from the germline V gene (reference sequence). The CDR3 sequence is 15 residues long. The CDR3 DNA reads as TGTGCCAGTAGTATTATGGACAGGGGGCTCGAGACCCAGTACTTC. Translating it yields CASSIMDRGLETQYF.

The chain uses TRBV14 and TRBJ1-1, with a tentative D call TRBD1 (6 bases). The CDR3 spans 15 residues. V was cut by 2 bases and J by 1 base, with 11 bases left in between. Germline-derived CDR1 and CDR2 are SGHDN and FVKESK. CDR3 residues: CASSQLGAANTEAFF. CDR3 bases: TGTGCCAGCAGCCAACTGGGGGCAGCGAACACTGAAGCTTTCTTT. The variable domain in full, completed from reference TRBV14 and TRBJ1-1, reads EAGVTQFPSHSVIEKGQTVTLRCDPISGHDNLYWYRRVMGKEIKFLLHFVKESKQDESGMPNNRFLAERTGGTYSTLKVQPAELEDSGVYFCASSQLGAANTEAFFGQGTRLTVV.

The chain joins TRBV6-5 to TRBJ1-4; tentative D call: TRBD1 (6 bases). Germline V gene data show CDR1 as MNHEY and CDR2 as SVGAGI. This CDR3 region has 16 residues. V lost 4 bases and J lost 4, with 16 bases in between. The CDR3 bases are TGTGCCAGCAGTTCCCCTGGACAGACCTTTAATGAAAAACTGTTTTTT. Residues: CASSSPGQTFNEKLFF.

V and J are TRBV5-4 and TRBJ2-7, with 13 bases that match TRBD2. The CDR3 extends over 16 amino acids. From germline, CDR1 is SGHNT and CDR2 YYREEE (reference sequence). V gave up 4 bases and J gave up 3 bases; unmatched junction bases: 7. The CDR3 sequence: CASSAPGLAGNYEQYF. The DNA for the CDR3 is TGTGCCAGCAGCGCGCCGGGACTAGCGGGGAACTACGAGCAGTACTTC.

The CDR3 region is CASSLTVSIEVQPQHF. CDR3 nucleotide sequence: TGTGCCAGCAGCTTGACGGTTTCCATAGAGGTACAGCCCCAGCATTTT. The V call is TRBV7-7, the J call TRBJ1-5; D gene ambiguous. The V end was cut by 3 bases, the J end by 7 bases, with 19 bases between. The germline gives CDR1 SSHAT, CDR2 FNYEAQ (reference sequence). The CDR3 is 16 amino acids.

The chain employs TRBV10-2 and TRBJ1-2; the D is unclear. The CDR3 contains 14 residues. The V and J ends lost 3 bases and 6 bases respectively, with 14 bases between them. Germline lookup yields CDR1 WSHSY and CDR2 SAAADI. CDR3 sequence: CASSDTDIRNGYTF. The CDR3 nucleotides are TGCGCCAGCAGTGATACCGACATCCGGAATGGCTACACCTTC.

The DNA for the CDR3 is TGTGCCAGCAGAACTCGACAGGGCACAGATACGCAGTATTTT. Residues: CASRTRQGTDTQYF. The chain couples TRBV7-2 to TRBJ2-3; a possible D gene is TRBD1 (6 bases). V lost 6 bases to trimming and J lost 1 base, with 11 bases between them. The CDR3 is made up of 14 amino acids. Germline V CDR1 and CDR2: SGHTA, FQGNSA. The full variable domain, with the rest looked up from reference TRBV7-2 and TRBJ2-3, is GAGVSQSPSNKVTEKGKDVELRCDPISGHTALYWYRQSLGQGLEFLIYFQGNSAPDKSGLPSDRFSAERTGGSVSTLTIQRTQQEDSAVYLCASRTRQGTDTQYFGPGTRLTVL.

The rearrangement links TRBV15 to TRBJ2-5, with TRBD2 matching over 7 bases. Germline V gene sequence: CDR1 LNHNV, CDR2 YYDKDF (reference sequence). V shed 3 bases and J 3 bases; nucleotides not matched to a gene: 7. The CDR3 length is 15 residues. In nucleotides, the CDR3 is TGTGCCACCAGCAGCGCCACTCGGGGGGAAGAGACCCAGTACTTC. Translation gives CATSSATRGEETQYF. Filled out from reference TRBV15 and TRBJ2-5, the complete variable domain reads DAMVIQNPRYQVTQFGKPVTLSCSQTLNHNVMYWYQQKSSQAPKLLFHYYDKDFNNEADTPDNFQSRRPNTSFCFLDIRSPGLGDTAMYLCATSSATRGEETQYFGPGTRLLVL.

This rearrangement joins TRBV7-6 to TRBJ1-1; maybe TRBD1 (5 bases). Trimming removed 6 bases from V and 2 bases from J, with 22 bases in between. In germline, CDR1 is SGHVS, CDR2 FNYEAQ. This CDR3 has 17 residues. Written as DNA, the CDR3 is TGTGCCAGCAGTTCCCGATTAGCGGGGCAAGGAAACACTGAAGCTTTCTTT. Amino acid sequence: CASSSRLAGQGNTEAFF.

This clone was picked up one time. CDR3 bases: TGTGCCAGCAGAACGTACAGGGATGAAGCTTTCTTT. It specifies CASRTYRDEAFF. The genes are TRBV6-1 and TRBJ1-1, with D possibly being TRBD1 (6 bases). Germline loops: CDR1 MNHNS, CDR2 SASEGT. The CDR3 runs to 12 residues. The V end was cut by 6 bases, the J end by 7 bases, with 12 bases between.

The chain couples TRBV7-2 to TRBJ2-1; unclear D gene. V shed 5 bases and J shed 0 bases, with 11 bases lying between them. CDR3 length: 15 amino acids. From germline, CDR1 is SGHTA and CDR2 FQGNSA. CDR3 bases: TGTGCCAGCAGCCTAACCCCGAGCTCCTACAATGAGCAGTTCTTC. Translated: CASSLTPSSYNEQFF.

This clone was seen a single time. The chain is built from TRBV11-2 and TRBJ2-1, with D uncertain. Trimming shortened V by 1 base and J by 7 bases, and 14 bases separated the two germline ends. CDR3 length equals 15 residues. The germline V gene encodes CDR1 SGHAT and CDR2 FQNNGV. In DNA form, the CDR3 reads TGTGCCAGCAGCTTAGGATCCCTAATACTGAATGAGCAGTTCTTC. This sequence encodes CASSLGSLILNEQFF. Combining the CDR3 with reference TRBV11-2 and TRBJ2-1 gives the whole variable domain EAGVAQSPRYKIIEKRQSVAFWCNPISGHATLYWYQQILGQGPKLLIQFQNNGVVDDSQLPKDRFSAERLKGVDSTLKIQPAKLEDSAVYLCASSLGSLILNEQFFGPGTRLTVL.

V and J are TRBV28 and TRBJ2-7; perhaps TRBD1 as D (5 bases). In germline, CDR1 is MDHEN, CDR2 SYDVKM. The CDR3 is 11 residues long. The germline V and J ends were trimmed by 8 bases and 3 bases, with 8 bases remaining between them. CDR3 sequence (DNA): TGTGCCAGCCAAACAGGCTACGAGCAGTACTTC. As protein: CASQTGYEQYF.

Of note for this clone: A read error may account for a junction end that differs from germline. The V and J genes are TRBV10-2 and TRBJ2-7, with D perhaps matching TRBD2 (6 bases). Germline V lookup: CDR1 WSHSY, CDR2 SAAADI. The CDR3 runs 12 residues. CDR3 loop: CASSAFRDRENF. The CDR3 DNA is TGCGCCAGCAGTGCGTTCCGGGACCGGGAGAACTTC.

The chain is built from TRBV19 and TRBJ2-2; TRBD2 is a possible D gene (5 bases). V lost 5 bases, J lost 6 bases, and 7 bases lay in between. The CDR3 sequence is 12 residues long. CDR1 and CDR2 (germline): LNHDA, SQIVND (reference sequence). The CDR3 sequence is CASSRRPGELFF. The CDR3 region has the DNA TGTGCCAGTAGTCGGAGGCCCGGGGAGCTGTTTTTT.

The J gene is TRBJ2-4, the V gene TRBV2; possibly TRBD1 for D (6 bases). The CDR3 covers 16 residues. V was pared by 7 bases and J by 2 bases, with 18 bases between. Germline V gives CDR1 SNHLY, CDR2 FYNNEI. CDR3 DNA sequence: TGTGCCAGCATGGGGGCTAAGGATTCTTCCAAAAACATTCAGTACTTC. Protein sequence: CASMGAKDSSKNIQYF.

This clone appeared a single time. The V call is TRBV6-6, the J call TRBJ2-3; a possible D gene is TRBD1 (7 bases). This CDR3 contains 15 residues. The V end was cut by 2 bases, the J end by 3 bases, with 12 bases between. Germline V gene data show CDR1 as MNHNY and CDR2 as SVGAGI (reference sequence). In nucleotides, the CDR3 is TGTGCCAGCAGTTACCGGCAGGGGGGAACAGATACGCAGTATTTT. Its protein product is CASSYRQGGTDTQYF.

V and J are TRBV7-5 and TRBJ2-2; no check of the table's D call, TRBD2, against the DNA was made. TRBV7-5 is shown as a pseudogene. The CDR3 is 14 amino acids. CDR3 nucleotide sequence: TGTGTCAGGGCGCGAGCGGGCGACGCCGGGGAGCTGTTTTTT. This encodes CVRARAGDAGELFF.

This sequence joins TRBV29-1 and TRBJ1-1; possibly TRBD1 for D (5 bases). V was trimmed by 6 bases and J by 7 bases, leaving 9 bases between them. The CDR3 is 10 amino acids. Germline CDR1 and CDR2: SQVTM and ANQGSEA. CDR3 sequence (DNA): TGCAGCGTGGACACGGGTGAAGCTTTCTTT. Protein: CSVDTGEAFF.

The chain recombines TRBV6-1 with TRBJ1-5, with 7 bases aligning to TRBD1. Trimming at V came to 2 bases and at J to 2 bases, leaving 6 bases not matched to a gene. CDR1 MNHNS and CDR2 SASEGT come from the germline V gene. This CDR3 is 16 amino acids long. The CDR3 nucleotides read TGTGCCAGCAGTGAATTAGGAACAGGGGGCAATCAGCCCCAGCATTTT. The encoded protein is CASSELGTGGNQPQHF.

Regarding this clone: Germline and junction disagree at one end, which may indicate a read error. The chain joins TRBV4-3 to TRBJ1-2, with a weak D call TRBD1 (5 bases). CDR1 LGHNA and CDR2 YSLEER come from the germline V gene. CDR3 length: 15 amino acids. The CDR3 sequence is CASSQDRGTRWGCTF. CDR3 coding DNA: TGCGCCAGCAGCCAAGATCGGGGGACCCGGTGGGGCTGCACCTTC.

CDR3 coding DNA: TGTGCCAGCAGTTCCGGGACAGTTAACTATGGCTACACCTTC. It encodes CASSSGTVNYGYTF. This chain connects TRBV6-1 to TRBJ1-2; 7 nucleotides agree with TRBD1. The germline gives CDR1 MNHNS, CDR2 SASEGT. V lost 5 bases to trimming and J lost 1 base; unmatched junction nucleotides: 4. CDR3 size: 14 residues.

Remarks on this clone: This sample includes further DNA sequences coding for the same CDR3. The rearrangement joins TRBV9 to TRBJ2-2; 16 bases match TRBD2. Germline CDR1 and CDR2: SGDLS and YYNGEE. This CDR3 is built from 16 residues. V dropped 4 bases and J dropped 5; count of bases not matched to a gene: 2. CDR3 nucleotide sequence: TGTGCCAGCAGCTCGGGACTAGCGGGAGGGACCGGGGAGCTGTTTTTT. It codes for CASSSGLAGGTGELFF.